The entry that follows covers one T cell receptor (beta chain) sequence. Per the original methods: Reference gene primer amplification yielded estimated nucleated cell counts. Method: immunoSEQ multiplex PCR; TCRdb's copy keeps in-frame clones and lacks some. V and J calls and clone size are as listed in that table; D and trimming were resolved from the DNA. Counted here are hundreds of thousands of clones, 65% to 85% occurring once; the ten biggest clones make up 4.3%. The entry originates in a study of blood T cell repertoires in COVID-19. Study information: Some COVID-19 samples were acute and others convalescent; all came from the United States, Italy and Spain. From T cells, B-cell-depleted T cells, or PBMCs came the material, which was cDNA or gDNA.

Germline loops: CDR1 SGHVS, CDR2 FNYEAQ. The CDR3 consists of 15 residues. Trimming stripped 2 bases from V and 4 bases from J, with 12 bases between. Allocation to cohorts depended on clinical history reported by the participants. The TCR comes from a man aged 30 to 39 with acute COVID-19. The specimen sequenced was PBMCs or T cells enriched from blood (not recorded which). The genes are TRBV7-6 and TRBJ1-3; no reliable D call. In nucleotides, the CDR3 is TGTGCCAGCAGCTTATTTCGGGGTGACGGAAACACCATATATTTT. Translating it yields CASSLFRGDGNTIYF.